A single sample gave rise to the 9 T cell receptor beta chains below, sequenced in a study of blood T cells in healthy people across ages. A second PCR, run for roughly 7 to 11 cycles, used a sample-barcoded 5' primer plus a J-beta primer mix. TCRdb reanalysed the 5' RACE reads using MiXCR and keeps one entry per CDR3 protein. The table lists 700,000 to 850,000 distinct CDR3 sequences, roughly 50% of them singletons. Sequences were obtained from blood. The receptors come from a man older than 75 in good health.

With respect to this clonotype: Relative to the germline gene, one junction end is altered; a read error may explain this. The rearrangement joins TRBV20-1 to TRBJ2-3; 9 bases line up with TRBD2. CDR1 and CDR2 from the germline V gene are DFQATT and SNEGSKA (reference sequence). The length of the CDR3 is 14 residues. CDR3 sequence (DNA): TGCAGTGCTAGCCTAGCGGGATCCACAGATACGCGGTATTTT. Its translation: CSASLAGSTDTRYF.

This clonotype was found many times. This rearrangement joins TRBV20-1 to TRBJ2-5; D is undetermined. This CDR3 contains 12 residues. Germline V CDR1 and CDR2: DFQATT, SNEGSKA (reference sequence). Trimming took 1 base from V and 5 from J, leaving 8 bases between them. The CDR3 coding sequence is TGCAGTGCTAGAGGTCGTGTTGAGACCCAGTACTTC. Its protein product is CSARGRVETQYF.

The chain is built from TRBV29-1 and TRBJ1-2; the D gene is possibly TRBD1 (6 bases). V shed 7 bases and J shed 8 bases, with 20 bases lying between them. Germline loops: CDR1 SQVTM, CDR2 ANQGSEA. CDR3 length equals 13 residues. The CDR3 DNA sequence: TGCAGCGGAGGCGGGGGGCCCGGGGAGGGCTACACCTTC. Amino acids: CSGGGGPGEGYTF.

This clonotype was seen a few times. The chain's CDR3 is CAIRSGTGESGGYTF. CDR3 nucleotide sequence: TGTGCCATCAGGTCCGGGACAGGGGAGTCAGGAGGCTACACCTTC. The rearrangement joins TRBV10-3 to TRBJ1-2; 10 nucleotides agree with TRBD1. With V trimmed by 6 bases and J by 8 bases, 12 bases remained unmatched. The CDR3 consists of 15 residues. CDR1 is ENHRY, CDR2 SYGVKD, per germline.

Many counts were recorded for this clonotype. CDR3 amino acids: CASSQEVRREQYF. DNA of the CDR3: TGTGCCAGCAGCCAAGAGGTTAGGCGGGAGCAGTACTTC. This chain joins TRBV3-1 and TRBJ2-7; the D is unclear. The CDR3 runs 13 residues. V dropped 0 bases and J dropped 7 bases, with 10 bases sitting between them. The germline V gene has CDR1 LGHDT and CDR2 YNNKEL (reference sequence).

The CDR3 nucleotides read TGTGCCACCAGTGTCGGGGGATCTAAGACCCAGTACTTC. Protein sequence: CATSVGGSKTQYF. The chain couples TRBV24-1 to TRBJ2-4; possibly TRBD2 for D (6 bases). The J call may be mistaken, given a closer DNA end match to TRBJ2-5. The germline V gene encodes CDR1 KGHDR and CDR2 SFDVKD. The CDR3 consists of 13 residues.

V usage is TRBV5-1 and J usage is TRBJ2-1, with a tentative D call TRBD2 (5 bases). CDR3 size: 15 residues. Germline V CDR1 and CDR2: SGHRS, YFSETQ. The V gene lost 0 bases and the J gene lost 9 bases, with 16 bases spanning the gap. CDR3 in amino acids: CASSLAEGLRGEQFF. DNA for the CDR3: TGCGCCAGCAGCTTGGCGGAAGGACTGCGAGGTGAGCAGTTCTTC. The variable domain in full, with the rest retrieved from reference TRBV5-1 and TRBJ2-1, is KAGVTQTPRYLIKTRGQQVTLSCSPISGHRSVSWYQQTPGQGLQFLFEYFSETQRNKGNFPGRFSGRQFSNSRSEMNVSTLELGDSALYLCASSLAEGLRGEQFFGPGTRLTVL.

The V and J genes are TRBV24-1 and TRBJ1-1, with D possibly matching TRBD1 (5 bases). This CDR3 comprises 14 residues. Germline-derived CDR1 and CDR2 are KGHDR and SFDVKD. V dropped 4 bases and J dropped 1 base, with 9 bases sitting between them. The CDR3 DNA reads as TGTGCCACCAGTGAGGGGGGTGGGAACACTGAAGCTTTCTTT. It codes for CATSEGGGNTEAFF.

The chain carries TRBV29-1 and TRBJ2-7, with TRBD2 identical over 9 bases. Unmatched junction bases numbered 8, after V lost 4 bases and J lost 7 bases. CDR1 is SQVTM, CDR2 ANQGSEA, per germline. This CDR3 has 13 amino acids. This CDR3 reads CSVASGLAGEQYF. The CDR3 nucleotides are TGCAGCGTTGCGTCCGGGCTAGCGGGGGAGCAGTACTTC.